This record looks at one T cell receptor (beta chain) sequence and its context. Original analysis: From reference gene primer amplification, estimates of nucleated cell counts were derived. Sequenced by immunoSEQ multiplex PCR; TCRdb stores in-frame clones only, minus some. V and J calls and clone size come straight from that table; D and trimming were deduced from the DNA. The table shows under 250,000 clones, with around 81% occurring only once. This entry comes from a study of blood T cell repertoires in COVID-19. Looking at the study overall: Samples of COVID-19 (acute and convalescent) were obtained from the United States, Italy and Spain.

The germline V and J ends were trimmed by 3 bases and 7 bases, with 13 bases remaining between them. The length of the CDR3 is 14 residues. Germline assignment: CDR1 LNHDA and CDR2 SQIVND (reference sequence). Sample: peripheral blood. The chain uses TRBV19 and TRBJ2-1, with a weak D call TRBD2 (6 bases). The clonotype originates from a woman between 55 and 75 years old with active or convalescent COVID-19. The CDR3 sequence: CASSMGLAPNEQFF. CDR3 DNA sequence: TGTGCCAGTAGTATGGGTCTAGCGCCAAATGAGCAGTTCTTC.